This T cell receptor beta chain was retrieved from a study of cytomegalovirus exposure and HLA in healthy donors. From germline, CDR1 is SQVTM and CDR2 ANQGSEA. The CDR3 is 13 amino acids. J gave up 6 bases and V 1 base, and 4 bases lay outside the gene matches. Findings and limits, study-wide: In vitro data verified three CMV-associated chains as specific for CMV antigens. In a later analysis, an Asian-associated ancestry cluster reportedly showed fewer N-insertions than the approximately 610-donor mean.

PCR involved 60 Vbeta and 13 Jbeta primers. Sequencing was performed with immunoSEQ multiplex PCR; in TCRdb, only in-frame clones are kept and a portion is missing. The profile covers roughly 99,000 clones, with 77% appearing a single time and under 5% taken by the ten largest. In the case of this clone: Its specificity is not known.

The specimen sequenced was PBMCs. The chain is built from TRBV29-1 and TRBJ1-1, with TRBD1 matching over 8 bases. The receptor's source is a male donor in good health and CMV-seronegative. CDR3 protein: CSVEATGGAEAFF. DNA of the CDR3: TGCAGCGTTGAAGCCACAGGGGGGGCTGAAGCTTTCTTT.